This T cell receptor (beta chain) was documented in a study of OX40 agonist ivuxolimab in advanced cancers. With respect to the entire study: Ivuxolimab was a fully human IgG2 agonistic monoclonal antibody targeting the costimulatory receptor OX40 (CD134). Intravenous ivuxolimab was administered to patients every 2 weeks at six dose levels: 0.01, 0.1, 0.3, 1.5, 3 and 10 mg/kg. Of the roughly 50 dose-escalation patients, hepatocellular carcinoma was present in around 20, melanoma in roughly 15, renal cell carcinoma in 9 and head and neck cancer in 9. A male proportion of around 80% and a mean age of roughly 58 years, ranging from roughly 23 to 85, were recorded for the dose-escalation cohort. Prior anti-PD-1, anti-PD-L1 or anti-CTLA-4 therapy was permitted, and about 40% of dose-escalation patients had received checkpoint inhibitors. Three dose-escalation patients achieved partial responses, one with hepatocellular carcinoma and two with cutaneous melanoma. Peripheral TCRbeta sequencing aimed to test whether ivuxolimab altered TCR sequence diversity and caused clonal T-cell expansion. The paper reports the monotherapy dose-escalation portion (N of about 54 patients) of the phase I ivuxolimab trial.

Results the study describes overall, beyond this receptor: After ivuxolimab, expanded clones were on average more numerous among CD8+ T cells than among CD4+ T cells. The antigen specificity of the peripheral T cells that underwent clonal expansion was not determined. Low levels of normalized T-cell clonal expansion were also seen in some nonresponding patients. At doses of 0.1 to 3.0 mg/kg, clonal expansion of both CD4+ and CD8+ T cells in blood was seen between baseline and week 6. In partial responders in the 0.1-3.0 mg/kg groups, normalized peripheral clonal expansion was found to be among the lowest, especially among CD8+ T cells.

Concerning this clone itself: Its antigen is still unknown. No base quality values were provided; no much bigger clone lies one nucleotide off.

Patients with autoimmune disease history or receiving systemic immunosuppression were excluded from the trial. Peripheral blood for TCR sequencing was collected from all dose cohorts at baseline, on cycle 4 day 1, and on cycle 7 day 1. Samples were obtained from an open-label, multicenter, first-in-human phase I dose-escalation trial of ivuxolimab. Adults with locally advanced or metastatic melanoma, renal cell, hepatocellular, or head and neck squamous cell carcinoma were enrolled in the trial. Before TCR sequencing, CD4+ T cells and CD8+ T cells were sorted from peripheral blood as separate populations. Genomic DNA was isolated from the sorted cells so that the TCRbeta CDR3 region could be sequenced. The immunoSEQ Assay was used to sequence the TCRbeta CDR3 regions. Not all clones reach the TCRdb copy of this immuneACCESS table, which keeps in-frame sequences only. Checked studies attribute under half of the gap to unresolved V genes and leave the rest unexplained. This sample comprises 85,000 to 90,000 clones, around nine tenths of them detected only once. The ten largest clones take up 1% to 1.3% of the sample.

The CDR3 spans 14 residues, from the cysteine through the phenylalanine. Only the CDR3 DNA stays, 42 bases, in frame from base 1. V is reduced by 6 bases and J by 2 bases, leaving a spacing of 17 bases between them. As encoded in the germline V gene, CDR1 is SQVTM while CDR2 is ANQGSEA. This material consisted of CD4+ or CD8+ T cells sorted from blood, taken in a trial of the OX40 agonist ivuxolimab. The sequence derives from an adult with an advanced solid tumor such as melanoma, head and neck, liver or kidney cancer. The chain joins TRBV29-1 to TRBJ2-7; the D gene is perhaps TRBD1, on 5 matching bases. The CDR3 region has the sequence CSVSEDTSTYEQYF. The nucleotide sequence reads TGCAGCGTGTCCGAGGACACCTCTACCTACGAGCAGTACTTC.